This T cell receptor beta chain comes out of a study of regulatory T cells in long-lasting Graves disease. Only a few counts were recorded for this clonotype. Antigen unknown. The time point here: newly diagnosed GD, antithyroid drugs for less than 3 months. Extracted PBMC RNA gave rise to the TCR library. Relying on iRepertoire HTBI primers and Arm-PCR of CDR3 regions, the team built TCR beta libraries. TCRdb reanalysed the multiplex PCR reads using MiXCR and keeps one entry per CDR3 protein. This repertoire shows some 560,000 distinct CDR3 sequences, 16% found once; its top ten account for about 25%. Study-level findings and limits: Since the sample size was small, accuracy may have been reduced. TCR diversity was lower in persistent than newly diagnosed Graves' disease.

This sample also belongs to another study, concerning T cells in Graves' hyperthyroidism and ophthalmopathy.

This clonotype was sampled from a woman between 40 and 65 years old with Graves disease. Source: peripheral blood mononuclear cells (PBMCs), taken at new diagnosis, from a patient treated with antithyroid drugs.

CDR3 bases: TGCAGTGCTAGCATCGGGGGGCTGGAGACCCAGTACTTC. This codes for CSASIGGLETQYF. This chain joins TRBV20-1 and TRBJ2-5, with D possibly being TRBD2 (7 bases). The CDR3 has 13 residues. The germline V gene has CDR1 DFQATT and CDR2 SNEGSKA (reference sequence). The V and J ends lost 3 bases and 5 bases respectively, with 13 bases between them.